The rows below give T cell receptor beta chains drawn from one sample of a study of neurological immune-mediated disorders. TCRdb ran MiXCR on the 5' RACE reads and lists one entry per CDR3 protein. The top ten hold approximately 5.6% of the sample, which has under 85,000 distinct CDR3 sequences, over 5% seen once. The sequenced sample was PBMCs. The receptor set was obtained from a human donor with multiple sclerosis. The donor label of this sample is uncertain. CDR3s include the opening cysteine and the closing phenylalanine or tryptophan. The order of the fields is CDR3 length, D gene, J gene, clone size, V gene, CDR3 DNA, CDR3 protein. A D gene is named only where the DNA matches it firmly. Expanded clones are given a class, and other clones once, few, many or no size at all.

len: 17
d_gene: NA
j_gene: TRBJ2-1
abundance: many
v_gene: TRBV5-1
CDR3nt: TGCGCCAGCAGCTTGGCGATGGGGGGCAAATCCTACAATGAGCAGTTCTTC
CDR3aa: CASSLAMGGKSYNEQFF

len: 14
d_gene: NA
j_gene: TRBJ1-4
abundance: many
v_gene: TRBV4-1
CDR3nt: TGCGCCAGCAGCCAAGGGAATCGGGAAGAAAAACTGTTTTTT
CDR3aa: CASSQGNREEKLFF

len: 14
d_gene: NA
j_gene: TRBJ2-3
abundance: many
v_gene: TRBV29-1
CDR3nt: TGCAGCGTTGGGGGATCGGTCACTTTGGATACGCAGTATTTT
CDR3aa: CSVGGSVTLDTQYF

len: 14
d_gene: NA
j_gene: TRBJ2-7
abundance: many
v_gene: TRBV20-1
CDR3nt: TGCAGTGCTAGCAGGAGAGGCAAGGCGAACGAGCAGTACTTC
CDR3aa: CSASRRGKANEQYF

len: 16
d_gene: NA
j_gene: TRBJ2-3
abundance: many
v_gene: TRBV20-1
CDR3nt: TGCAGTGCTAGAGGTCGCGGACAAACCCATACAGATACGCAGTATTTT
CDR3aa: CSARGRGQTHTDTQYF

len: 18
d_gene: TRBD1
j_gene: TRBJ2-2
abundance: many
v_gene: TRBV2
CDR3nt: TGTGCCAGCAGTAGGGGGAGAACGACAGGGGGCCTAGCCGGGGAGCTGTTTTTT
CDR3aa: CASSRGRTTGGLAGELFF

len: 11
d_gene: NA
j_gene: TRBJ2-3
abundance: many
v_gene: TRBV3-1
CDR3nt: TGTGCCAGCAGTTTACTAGATACGCAGTATTTT
CDR3aa: CASSLLDTQYF

len: 14
d_gene: NA
j_gene: TRBJ2-7
abundance: few
v_gene: TRBV5-1
CDR3nt: TGCGCCAGCAGCCGTGAAGGACAGACCTACGAGCAGTACTTC
CDR3aa: CASSREGQTYEQYF

len: 13
d_gene: NA
j_gene: TRBJ2-3
abundance: few
v_gene: TRBV15
CDR3nt: TGTGCCACCAGCAGAGATTTGGCAGATACGCAGTATTTT
CDR3aa: CATSRDLADTQYF

len: 15
d_gene: NA
j_gene: TRBJ1-3
abundance: many
v_gene: TRBV3-1
CDR3nt: TGTGCCAGCAGCCCCTCACAGGACTCTGGAAACACCATATATTTT
CDR3aa: CASSPSQDSGNTIYF

len: 15
d_gene: TRBD1
j_gene: TRBJ1-6
abundance: few
v_gene: TRBV5-1
CDR3nt: TGCGCCAGCCGTGGTGGGCAGGGGGCAAATTCACCCCTCCACTTT
CDR3aa: CASRGGQGANSPLHF

len: 13
d_gene: NA
j_gene: TRBJ2-2
abundance: many
v_gene: TRBV20-1
CDR3nt: TGCAGTGCTAGAGAAGGGGCCGCCGGGGAGCTGTTTTTT
CDR3aa: CSAREGAAGELFF

len: 14
d_gene: NA
j_gene: TRBJ1-1
abundance: NA
v_gene: TRBV27
CDR3nt: TGTGCCAGCAGTGCAGGGAGGTCAGACACTGAAGCTTTCTTT
CDR3aa: CASSAGRSDTEAFF

len: 16
d_gene: TRBD2
j_gene: TRBJ2-3
abundance: many
v_gene: TRBV5-1
CDR3nt: TGCGCCAGCAGCCCTATTAGCGGGGGGGCCTCAGATACGCAGTATTTT
CDR3aa: CASSPISGGASDTQYF

len: 14
d_gene: NA
j_gene: TRBJ2-7
abundance: many
v_gene: TRBV15
CDR3nt: TGTGCCACCAGCAGAGGGGAACCTACTTACGAGCAGTACTTC
CDR3aa: CATSRGEPTYEQYF

len: 15
d_gene: TRBD2
j_gene: TRBJ2-1
abundance: few
v_gene: TRBV20-1
CDR3nt: TGCAGTGCTAGGGGACTAGCGGACTCCTACAATGAGCAGTTCTTC
CDR3aa: CSARGLADSYNEQFF

len: 16
d_gene: NA
j_gene: TRBJ1-2
abundance: many
v_gene: TRBV6-6
CDR3nt: TGTGCCAGCACCGAAAACGGGGGGGGTGTCGTCCATGGCTACACCTTC
CDR3aa: CASTENGGGVVHGYTF

len: 15
d_gene: TRBD1
j_gene: TRBJ1-6
abundance: many
v_gene: TRBV10-2
CDR3nt: TGCGCCAGCAGTGACGGGACAGGGCCAGTGTCACCCCTCCACTTT
CDR3aa: CASSDGTGPVSPLHF

len: 11
d_gene: NA
j_gene: TRBJ2-5
abundance: many
v_gene: TRBV25-1
CDR3nt: TGTGCCAGCACCCCCGGGGAGACCCAGTACTTC
CDR3aa: CASTPGETQYF

len: 15
d_gene: NA
j_gene: TRBJ1-3
abundance: many
v_gene: TRBV10-3
CDR3nt: TGTGCCATCAGGATCGGGCAGCCCGCTGGAAACACCATATATTTT
CDR3aa: CAIRIGQPAGNTIYF

len: 11
d_gene: NA
j_gene: TRBJ1-5
abundance: many
v_gene: TRBV25-1
CDR3nt: TGTGCCAGCAGCGGATCGGGGCCCCAGCATTTT
CDR3aa: CASSGSGPQHF

len: 14
d_gene: TRBD1
j_gene: TRBJ1-1
abundance: many
v_gene: TRBV10-2
CDR3nt: TGCGCCAGCATAGGGGGCCAGGGTGAAACTGAAGCTTTCTTT
CDR3aa: CASIGGQGETEAFF

len: 12
d_gene: NA
j_gene: TRBJ2-7
abundance: many
v_gene: TRBV20-1
CDR3nt: TGCAGTGCTAGTACTTTCGTGACCGAGCAGTACTTC
CDR3aa: CSASTFVTEQYF

len: 13
d_gene: NA
j_gene: TRBJ1-3
abundance: many
v_gene: TRBV7-9
CDR3nt: TGTGCCAGCTCCTTGGGTCATGGAAACACCATATATTTT
CDR3aa: CASSLGHGNTIYF

len: 14
d_gene: NA
j_gene: TRBJ2-4
abundance: many
v_gene: TRBV5-1
CDR3nt: TGCGCCAGCAGCTTTACCGGGCCCCGAGACATTCAGTACTTC
CDR3aa: CASSFTGPRDIQYF

len: 13
d_gene: NA
j_gene: TRBJ1-2
abundance: many
v_gene: TRBV18
CDR3nt: TGTGCCAGCTCACCCAGGATTAACTATGGCTACACCTTC
CDR3aa: CASSPRINYGYTF

len: 15
d_gene: NA
j_gene: TRBJ2-7
abundance: many
v_gene: TRBV29-1
CDR3nt: TGCAGCGTTGAAGATAGGATTCGTAATCCCTACGAGCAGTACTTC
CDR3aa: CSVEDRIRNPYEQYF

len: 14
d_gene: NA
j_gene: TRBJ2-1
abundance: many
v_gene: TRBV29-1
CDR3nt: TGCAGCGTTGTCCGGGACCCATCTTACAATGAGCAGTTCTTC
CDR3aa: CSVVRDPSYNEQFF

len: 15
d_gene: NA
j_gene: TRBJ1-4
abundance: many
v_gene: TRBV9
CDR3nt: TGTGCCAGCAGCGTACTCGGGGATCCTAATGAAAAACTGTTTTTT
CDR3aa: CASSVLGDPNEKLFF

len: 19
d_gene: NA
j_gene: TRBJ2-4
abundance: many
v_gene: TRBV29-1
CDR3nt: TGCAGCGCCGGGGCGTTTCGGCAGAACTACTCCCCAGCCAAAAACATTCAGTACTTC
CDR3aa: CSAGAFRQNYSPAKNIQYF

len: 15
d_gene: NA
j_gene: TRBJ2-3
abundance: many
v_gene: TRBV3-1
CDR3nt: TGTGCCAGCAGCCAAGTGAGCGGCCCCACAGATACGCAGTATTTT
CDR3aa: CASSQVSGPTDTQYF

len: 15
d_gene: TRBD2
j_gene: TRBJ2-7
abundance: many
v_gene: TRBV5-6
CDR3nt: TGTGCCAGCAGCTTGGTCTCGCGGGGGAGCTACGAGCAGTACTTC
CDR3aa: CASSLVSRGSYEQYF

len: 15
d_gene: NA
j_gene: TRBJ2-2
abundance: many
v_gene: TRBV5-1
CDR3nt: TGCGCCAGCAGCTTAGGGTTGGCGAACACCGGGGAGCTGTTTTTT
CDR3aa: CASSLGLANTGELFF

len: 16
d_gene: TRBD2
j_gene: TRBJ2-1
abundance: many
v_gene: TRBV20-1
CDR3nt: TGCAGTGCTAGAGATCAGGGGCGGGGGGTCTACAATGAGCAGTTCTTC
CDR3aa: CSARDQGRGVYNEQFF

len: 13
d_gene: NA
j_gene: TRBJ1-2
abundance: many
v_gene: TRBV10-3
CDR3nt: TGTGCCATCAGGCCTGCGGGGCCCTATGGCTACACCTTC
CDR3aa: CAIRPAGPYGYTF

len: 13
d_gene: NA
j_gene: TRBJ1-4
abundance: many
v_gene: TRBV7-9
CDR3nt: TGTGCCAGCAGCTTAATTAATAATGAAAAACTGTTTTTT
CDR3aa: CASSLINNEKLFF

len: 13
d_gene: NA
j_gene: TRBJ2-5
abundance: NA
v_gene: TRBV7-9
CDR3nt: TGTGCCAGCAAGGACAGCACCGGAGAGACCCAGTACTTC
CDR3aa: CASKDSTGETQYF

len: 12
d_gene: NA
j_gene: TRBJ1-2
abundance: few
v_gene: TRBV20-1
CDR3nt: TGCAGTGCTAGAGAGGACATTTATGGCTACACCTTC
CDR3aa: CSAREDIYGYTF

len: 15
d_gene: NA
j_gene: TRBJ1-4
abundance: many
v_gene: TRBV20-1
CDR3nt: TGCAGTGCTAGAGAGGGTCAGGGAAGTATCGATAAACTGTTTTTT
CDR3aa: CSAREGQGSIDKLFF

len: 15
d_gene: TRBD2
j_gene: TRBJ2-1
abundance: many
v_gene: TRBV20-1
CDR3nt: TGCAGTGCTAGAAAAGCTAGCGGGGTCACACATGAGCAGTTCTTC
CDR3aa: CSARKASGVTHEQFF

len: 14
d_gene: TRBD1
j_gene: TRBJ1-2
abundance: many
v_gene: TRBV5-1
CDR3nt: TGCGCCAGCAGCAGGGGACAGGGGGCTGGGGGCTACACCTTC
CDR3aa: CASSRGQGAGGYTF

len: 15
d_gene: NA
j_gene: TRBJ2-1
abundance: many
v_gene: TRBV5-1
CDR3nt: TGCGCCAGCAGCAAATACAGGGACGGAGACAATGAGCAGTTCTTC
CDR3aa: CASSKYRDGDNEQFF

len: 14
d_gene: NA
j_gene: TRBJ2-3
abundance: many
v_gene: TRBV20-1
CDR3nt: TGCAGTGCTTCTCCAGGGTATAGCACAGATACGCAGTATTTT
CDR3aa: CSASPGYSTDTQYF

len: 15
d_gene: NA
j_gene: TRBJ1-1
abundance: many
v_gene: TRBV6-1
CDR3nt: TGTGCCAGCTTCGGGCGGAAGAAAATGAACACTGAAGCTTTCTTT
CDR3aa: CASFGRKKMNTEAFF

len: 14
d_gene: NA
j_gene: TRBJ1-2
abundance: many
v_gene: TRBV7-2
CDR3nt: TGTGCCAGCAGCTCGGGTGGGGCGGGCTATGGCTACACCTTC
CDR3aa: CASSSGGAGYGYTF

len: 14
d_gene: TRBD1
j_gene: TRBJ1-5
abundance: many
v_gene: TRBV5-1
CDR3nt: TGCGCCAGCAGCCCACAGGGGTTTGATCAGCCCCAGCATTTT
CDR3aa: CASSPQGFDQPQHF

len: 14
d_gene: NA
j_gene: TRBJ1-5
abundance: many
v_gene: TRBV20-1
CDR3nt: TGCAGTGCTAGAGTTGGCGGGAGAAATCAGCCCCAGCATTTT
CDR3aa: CSARVGGRNQPQHF

len: 15
d_gene: NA
j_gene: TRBJ2-5
abundance: many
v_gene: TRBV5-1
CDR3nt: TGCGCCAGCAGACCGGAGGCGTTTCGGGGAGAGACCCAGTACTTC
CDR3aa: CASRPEAFRGETQYF

len: 14
d_gene: NA
j_gene: TRBJ2-7
abundance: many
v_gene: TRBV7-8
CDR3nt: TGTGCCAGCAGCTTAGCCCACACAAGCTACGAGCAGTACTTC
CDR3aa: CASSLAHTSYEQYF

len: 17
d_gene: NA
j_gene: TRBJ2-7
abundance: many
v_gene: TRBV4-2
CDR3nt: TGTGCCAGCAGCTCAACGACAGGTACTATACTCTCCTACGAGCAGTACTTC
CDR3aa: CASSSTTGTILSYEQYF

len: 14
d_gene: NA
j_gene: TRBJ2-3
abundance: many
v_gene: TRBV5-1
CDR3nt: TGCGCCAGCAGCTTCGGCGGGGTAACAGATACGCAGTATTTT
CDR3aa: CASSFGGVTDTQYF

len: 14
d_gene: TRBD1
j_gene: TRBJ1-2
abundance: many
v_gene: TRBV5-1
CDR3nt: TGCGCCAGCAGCTTGATTGGGACAGGGGATGGCTACACCTTC
CDR3aa: CASSLIGTGDGYTF

len: 13
d_gene: NA
j_gene: TRBJ1-2
abundance: many
v_gene: TRBV5-1
CDR3nt: TGCGCCAGCAGCTTGCGCCAGGGGATGGGCTACACCTTC
CDR3aa: CASSLRQGMGYTF

len: 16
d_gene: NA
j_gene: TRBJ2-5
abundance: many
v_gene: TRBV7-9
CDR3nt: TGTGCCAGCAGTTCATCCGAGGGACATAGGTGGGAGACCCAGTACTTC
CDR3aa: CASSSSEGHRWETQYF

len: 14
d_gene: TRBD1
j_gene: TRBJ2-7
abundance: many
v_gene: TRBV5-1
CDR3nt: TGCGCCAGCAGCGCAGGACAGGGGTTCTACGAGCAGTACTTC
CDR3aa: CASSAGQGFYEQYF

len: 11
d_gene: NA
j_gene: TRBJ2-3
abundance: NA
v_gene: TRBV18
CDR3nt: TGTGCCAGCTCACCAGTCGATACGCAGTATTTT
CDR3aa: CASSPVDTQYF

len: 15
d_gene: TRBD1
j_gene: TRBJ1-1
abundance: many
v_gene: TRBV20-1
CDR3nt: TGCAGTGCCACGGGACAGCGGACAGCGTTCACTGAAGCTTTCTTT
CDR3aa: CSATGQRTAFTEAFF